The 11 T cell receptor beta chains below all came from one sample that was sequenced in a study of technical replicates of blood from a few donors. Using immunoSEQ multiplex PCR, the repertoire was profiled, and TCRdb retains in-frame clones only, with some absent. Altogether 70,000 or so clones are present, 91% being singletons, with the ten largest covering 0.35% to 0.4%. The specimen sequenced was T cells isolated from PBMCs. Every receptor here comes from a human donor in good health. Some clones in this sample may be carry-over from other donors' samples.

The chain has TRBV6-1 and TRBJ2-7, with 7 bases that match TRBD2. Germline values: CDR1 MNHNS, CDR2 SASEGT. Germline trimming cut 5 bases from V and 1 base from J; bases unmatched to any gene: 5. This CDR3 comprises 14 residues. This CDR3 reads CASSLRGESYEQYF. CDR3 nucleotides: TGTGCCAGCAGTTTACGGGGGGAATCCTACGAGCAGTACTTC.

The chain couples TRBV30 to TRBJ2-2; tentative D call: TRBD2 (7 bases). In germline, CDR1 is GTSNPN, CDR2 SVGIG (reference sequence). The CDR3 spans 14 residues. V gave up 0 bases and J gave up 6 bases, with 11 bases separating them. The CDR3, as DNA: TGTGCCTGGAGTGTTACCGGGGGGCCCGGGGAGCTGTTTTTT. Its protein product is CAWSVTGGPGELFF.

The gene calls are TRBV5-1 and TRBJ2-5; perhaps TRBD1 as D (6 bases). CDR3 length equals 16 residues. The germline gives CDR1 SGHRS, CDR2 YFSETQ. Trimming pared 0 bases from V and 2 bases from J, leaving 14 bases between. This CDR3 is CASSLVGLRGQETQYF. The CDR3 nucleotides are TGCGCCAGCAGCTTGGTGGGTCTGAGGGGGCAAGAGACCCAGTACTTC.

The chain links TRBV7-6 to TRBJ1-2; 10 bases map to TRBD1. Germline CDR1 reads SGHVS; CDR2 reads FNYEAQ. This CDR3 comprises 15 residues. V lost 5 bases, J lost 4 bases, and 7 bases stayed unmatched. CDR3 sequence (DNA): TGTGCCAGCAGCCCGGACAGGGGGGTGTCCTATGGCTACACCTTC. It codes for CASSPDRGVSYGYTF.

This chain connects TRBV7-9 to TRBJ2-7; 8 nucleotides line up with TRBD1. Trimming removed 4 bases from V and 6 bases from J; junction bases left unmatched: 8. The germline V gene has CDR1 SEHNR and CDR2 FQNEAQ (reference sequence). This CDR3 is 14 amino acids long. As DNA, the CDR3 is TGTGCCAGCAGCTACCCGGGACAGGTAGGCGAGCAGTACTTC. Its translation: CASSYPGQVGEQYF.

The chain employs TRBV6-5 and TRBJ2-6; D remains ambiguous. CDR3 length: 15 amino acids. The V gene lost 2 bases and the J gene lost 4 bases, with 9 bases spanning the gap. Germline V lookup: CDR1 MNHEY, CDR2 SVGAGI. CDR3 sequence reads: CASSYTPTGANVLTF. In nucleotides, the CDR3 is TGTGCCAGCAGTTACACCCCTACCGGGGCCAACGTCCTGACTTTC.

This chain links TRBV6-5 with TRBJ2-3; D is unclear. CDR1 and CDR2 (germline): MNHEY, SVGAGI. CDR3 length: 15 residues. V lost 7 bases and J lost 0, with 14 bases in between. The CDR3 bases are TGTGCCAGCACCTACTCGGAGATAAGCACAGATACGCAGTATTTT. Amino acids: CASTYSEISTDTQYF.

V usage is TRBV7-8 and J usage is TRBJ1-6, with D perhaps TRBD1 (5 bases). The germline gives CDR1 SGHVS, CDR2 FQNEAQ. The V end lost 3 bases, the J end lost 7 bases, and 10 bases lay between the germline ends. The CDR3 loop spans 14 amino acids. The CDR3, as DNA: TGTGCCAGCAGCTTCCAGGGCGGCAATTCACCCCTCCACTTT. Its translation is CASSFQGGNSPLHF.

The V and J genes are TRBV28 and TRBJ2-3; TRBD2 agrees at 10 bases. Germline V gene data show CDR1 as MDHEN and CDR2 as SYDVKM. Trimming cost V 5 bases and J 7 bases; bases outside gene matches: 9. This CDR3 has 15 residues. CDR3 sequence (DNA): TGTGCCAGCAGTGTCGGTGGACTAGCGGTTCATACGCAGTATTTT. Residues: CASSVGGLAVHTQYF.

The chain employs TRBV28 and TRBJ2-3; perhaps TRBD2 as D (5 bases). This CDR3 spans 13 amino acids. CDR1 is MDHEN, CDR2 SYDVKM, per germline. V dropped 5 bases and J dropped 7 bases, with 13 bases sitting between them. CDR3 in DNA: TGTGCCAGCAGTCCTGTAGCGTGGCATACGCAGTATTTT. Translated: CASSPVAWHTQYF.

The chain links TRBV5-6 to TRBJ1-1, with unresolved D. The V gene lost 2 bases and the J gene lost 2 bases, with 16 bases spanning the gap. CDR1 and CDR2 (germline): SGHDT, YYEEEE. The CDR3 covers 16 residues. CDR3 nucleotide sequence: TGTGCCAGCAGCTTTTTCGACTGGATGCTTAACACTGAAGCTTTCTTT. Translated: CASSFFDWMLNTEAFF.